This T cell receptor beta chain came from a study of T cell responses to AZD1222 COVID-19 vaccine. Trimming shortened V by 1 base and J by 4 bases, and 8 bases separated the two germline ends. CDR1 is SEHNR, CDR2 FQNEAQ, per germline (reference sequence). CDR3 length: 14 amino acids. Clones were sequenced by immunoSEQ multiplex PCR, and TCRdb holds only the in-frame ones, with some missing. Among 50,000 to 55,000 clones listed, 84% were seen once. The sequencing used peripheral blood, collected on day 0 of AZD1222 vaccination. The TCR comes from an adult in good health. The chain joins TRBV7-9 to TRBJ1-3; D remains unclear. CDR3: CASSLEDRGNTIYF. CDR3 bases: TGTGCCAGCAGCTTAGAGGACCGCGGAAACACCATATATTTT.